This is a list of T cell receptor beta chains from one sample in a study of T cells in localized non-small cell lung cancer. Sequenced by immunoSEQ multiplex PCR; TCRdb stores in-frame clones only, minus some. The sample includes fewer than 95,000 clones, approximately 91% of them seen just once. Source: PBMCs, taken before any cancer treatment. The receptors originated from a woman aged 40 to 75 with stage II squamous cell lung carcinoma. Each CDR3 is given with its conserved first and last residue. The D gene is left open where the match is weak. Clone size is not always given. Where it is, it says once, few, many or a class for expanded clones.

abundance	j_gene	d_gene	v_gene	CDR3nt	CDR3aa
-	TRBJ1-2	TRBD1	TRBV28	TGTGCCAGCAGCCTACCGGGACAGGGGACCGGCTACACCTTC	CASSLPGQGTGYTF
-	TRBJ2-2	-	TRBV30	TGTGCCTGGAGTCACAACCCCCGGGACAATGAGCGTACATACACCGGGGAGCTGTTTTTT	CAWSHNPRDNERTYTGELFF
few	TRBJ1-1	-	TRBV7-6	TGTGCCAGCAGCCCCCCCCTATGGGGGACTGAAGCTTTCTTT	CASSPPLWGTEAFF
-	TRBJ2-5	-	TRBV25-1	TGTGCCAGCAGTGGGGGGCTTCACCAAGAGACCCAGTACTTC	CASSGGLHQETQYF
-	TRBJ2-1	-	TRBV14	TGTGCCAGCAGCCAAGACCGGACGTTCTACAATGAGCAGTTCTTC	CASSQDRTFYNEQFF
-	TRBJ2-1	-	TRBV2	TGTGCCAGCAGTGAAAATATCCCTCGGAGGTTCTACAATGAGCAGTTCTTC	CASSENIPRRFYNEQFF
-	TRBJ2-7	-	TRBV5-6	TGTGCCAGCAGCTTGGGGGGGCCGGCCTACGAGCAGTACTTC	CASSLGGPAYEQYF
-	TRBJ1-2	-	TRBV21-1	TGTGCCAGCAGCTCAGGCGGGGGCGGCTATGGCTACACCTTC	CASSSGGGGYGYTF
-	TRBJ1-2	TRBD1	TRBV4-1	TGCGCCAGCAGCCTAAGTCAGGGGGAGGACTATGGCTACACCTTC	CASSLSQGEDYGYTF
-	TRBJ1-2	-	TRBV2	TGTGCCAGCAGTGACTACAGTAACCCCCAAAACTATGGCTACACCTTC	CASSDYSNPQNYGYTF
many	TRBJ1-5	-	TRBV5-1	TGCGCCAGCAGCTTGGACGGGACGAATCAGCCCCAGCATTTT	CASSLDGTNQPQHF
-	TRBJ1-2	-	TRBV29-1	TGCAGCGTGGGTATCCGTGGGTCGGGACCAAATGGCTACACCTTC	CSVGIRGSGPNGYTF
once	TRBJ1-1	TRBD1	TRBV18	TGTGCCAGCTCACCCCGACAGGGTCACGACACTGAAGCTTTCTTT	CASSPRQGHDTEAFF
once	TRBJ2-1	TRBD1	TRBV5-5	TGTGCCAGCAGCTTGAAGGGGGCCATCGTAGGCAATGAGCAGTTCTTC	CASSLKGAIVGNEQFF
-	TRBJ2-1	-	TRBV12-5	TGTGCTAGTGTCAAAGAAGGAGTACGGTACAATGAGCAGTTCTTC	CASVKEGVRYNEQFF
-	TRBJ1-1	-	TRBV2	TGTGCCAGCAGTCTCGAAGGACAGATCAACACTGAAGCTTTCTTT	CASSLEGQINTEAFF
-	TRBJ2-7	-	TRBV19	TGTGCCAGTAGTATGGGGGGCTACGAGCAGTACTTC	CASSMGGYEQYF
-	TRBJ1-5	-	TRBV4-2	TGTGCCAGCAGCCAACTGCAGGGCACGGGCATTCAGCCCCAGCATTTT	CASSQLQGTGIQPQHF
-	TRBJ1-1	-	TRBV4-2	TGTGCCAGCAGCCCCCGGGATACAGCGAACACTGAAGCTTTCTTT	CASSPRDTANTEAFF
once	TRBJ1-2	-	TRBV6-1	TGTGCCAGCAGTGAAGCGTTGGGCTACACCTTC	CASSEALGYTF
-	TRBJ2-1	TRBD2	TRBV28	TGTGCCAGCAGTTTAAGCGGGGGTTTAGAGCAGTTCTTC	CASSLSGGLEQFF
-	TRBJ2-3	-	TRBV27	TGTGCCAGCAGTTCTGGGACACTATTGGCAGATACGCAGTATTTT	CASSSGTLLADTQYF
-	TRBJ2-7	TRBD2	TRBV5-4	TGTGCCAGCAGCCGCGGGGGGATGGACGAGCAGTACTTC	CASSRGGMDEQYF
-	TRBJ1-2	-	TRBV30	TGTGCCTGGAGTGTTCCCTTAACAGTCCTCTACACCTTC	CAWSVPLTVLYTF
-	TRBJ2-7	TRBD2	TRBV5-4	TGTGCCAGCGCCCAGGGAGGGACCTCCTACGAGCAGTACTTC	CASAQGGTSYEQYF
-	TRBJ2-7	TRBD1	TRBV7-6	TGTGCCAGCAGCTTAAGGGACAGGGGGACCTACGAGCAGTACTTC	CASSLRDRGTYEQYF
-	TRBJ1-3	-	TRBV30	TGTGCCTGGGGTTCTGGAAACACCATATATTTT	CAWGSGNTIYF
-	TRBJ2-1	-	TRBV10-2	TGCGCCAGCAGTGAGCGGGGGAGCTCCTACAATGAGCAGTTCTTC	CASSERGSSYNEQFF
once	TRBJ1-1	-	TRBV15	TGTGCCACCAGCACCCTACCTCGAGGCAGTAACACTGAAGCTTTCTTT	CATSTLPRGSNTEAFF
-	TRBJ2-5	TRBD1	TRBV29-1	TGCAGCGGTGGGACAGTCAAGACCCAGTACTTC	CSGGTVKTQYF
-	TRBJ2-3	-	TRBV10-2	TGCGCCAGCAGTGACTGGCAGGTCACAGATACGCAGTATTTT	CASSDWQVTDTQYF
-	TRBJ1-1	TRBD1	TRBV11-1	TGTGCCAGCAGCTCTCGACAGGGGTCCTGGGACACTGAAGCTTTCTTT	CASSSRQGSWDTEAFF
-	TRBJ1-5	-	TRBV12-5	TGTGCTAGTGGTTGGGGTGGGGGTAGCAATCAGCCCCAGCATTTT	CASGWGGGSNQPQHF
-	TRBJ2-1	-	TRBV6-5	TGTGCCAGCAGTCCGTCTCGGCCCTACAATGAGCAGTTCTTC	CASSPSRPYNEQFF
medium-sized	TRBJ1-1	-	TRBV13	TGTGCCAGCAGCACGGGACTTTCGTCCCTGAACACTGAAGCTTTCTTT	CASSTGLSSLNTEAFF
-	TRBJ2-1	-	TRBV6-4	TGTGCCAGCAGTGACTCGTTGACGGATTACAATGAGCAGTTCTTC	CASSDSLTDYNEQFF
-	TRBJ1-1	-	TRBV6-1	TGTGCCAGCAGTGAAGGGGGTTTTAGGGGACTGAACACTGAAGCTTTCTTT	CASSEGGFRGLNTEAFF
-	TRBJ2-2	TRBD2	TRBV11-2	TGTGCCAGCAGCACCCGAAGCCTAGCGGGGGGGCTTAGCACCGGGGAGCTGTTTTTT	CASSTRSLAGGLSTGELFF